The source of this TCR beta chain is a study of T-cell memory formation after mild COVID-19. Whole-study results and caveats: Clonal second-wave expansions that peaked on day 37 had unconfirmed SARS-CoV-2 specificity. Detection of some responders pre-infection suggested pre-existing cross-reactive memory T cells participated.

The CDR3 extends over 15 amino acids. J gave up 5 bases and V 8 bases, and 11 bases lay outside the gene matches. Germline assignment: CDR1 LNHNV and CDR2 YYDKDF (reference sequence). One entry per CDR3 protein results from TCRdb running MiXCR on the 5' RACE reads. The sample has fewer than 250,000 distinct CDR3 sequences; roughly 15% are singletons. Concerning this clonotype itself: The target antigen is unknown.

The chain is built from TRBV15 and TRBJ2-1, with 8 nucleotides matching TRBD2. The origin of this receptor is an adult woman who had mild COVID-19 (a few samples of this study predate the infection). Cell type and time point are not known. What was sequenced was PBMCs or a T cell subset sorted from them (not recorded which). This chain's CDR3 is CATELLKRGNNEQFF. As DNA, the CDR3 is TGTGCCACCGAGCTTCTTAAGCGGGGGAACAATGAGCAGTTCTTC.